Listed below are T cell receptor beta chains from one sample, sequenced in a study of cytomegalovirus exposure and HLA in healthy donors. Assay: immunoSEQ multiplex PCR; the TCRdb copy retains only in-frame clones and omits some. The sample has under 200,000 clones; over 60% are singletons. The sample taken for sequencing was PBMCs. These TCRs come from a woman between 40 and 50 years old in good health and CMV-seronegative. The CDR3 runs from the conserved cysteine through the conserved F or W. D genes are given only for firm matches. Expanded clones get a size class; other rows say once, few or many, or leave the size out.

>TRBD2|TRBV28|.|TRBJ2-3
TGTGCCAGCAATAGCGGGGGGCTCCCAACGCAGTATTTT
CASNSGGLPTQYF
>.|TRBV19|.|TRBJ1-2
TGTGCCAGTAGTCAAGTACAGGGATCCTATGGCTACACCTTC
CASSQVQGSYGYTF
>TRBD1|TRBV4-1|.|TRBJ1-5
TGCGCCAGCAGCCTAAGACAGGGTCAGCCCCAGCATTTT
CASSLRQGQPQHF
>TRBD1|TRBV5-1|.|TRBJ2-1
TGCGCCAGCAGCTTGGCCGGGACAGGGGGTTCCTACAATGAGCAGTTCTTC
CASSLAGTGGSYNEQFF
>.|TRBV19|.|TRBJ2-1
TGTGCCAGTAGAGGAAGCCAGGGCGGCCACAATGAGCAGTTCTTC
CASRGSQGGHNEQFF
>.|TRBV6-7|once|TRBJ2-7
TGTGCCAGCAGTTACTCACTATACTACGAGCAGTACTTC
CASSYSLYYEQYF
>TRBD2|TRBV4-1|.|TRBJ2-5
TGCGCCAGCAGCCAATTCGACCCCCTAACGGGGGGGCCCGGCTTCGTAGAGACCCAGTACTTC
CASSQFDPLTGGPGFVETQYF
>TRBD2|TRBV7-9|.|TRBJ2-3
TGTGCCAGCAGCTTAGCAACTAGCGGGTCCCTGGATACGCAGTATTTT
CASSLATSGSLDTQYF
>.|TRBV13|.|TRBJ2-1
TGTGCCAGCAGCTTAGGGGGTGTGGCGGGGAGTTCCTACAATGAGCAGTTCTTC
CASSLGGVAGSSYNEQFF
>TRBD1|TRBV5-4|.|TRBJ1-1
TGTGCCAGCAGCCCAGTCAAGGGGGCTCAAACTATGAACACTGAAGCTTTCTTT
CASSPVKGAQTMNTEAFF
>.|TRBV30|once|TRBJ2-5
TGTGCCTGGAGTGCCACAGACTGGGAGCGGGAGACCCAGTACTTC
CAWSATDWERETQYF
>.|TRBV5-6|.|TRBJ1-2
TGTGCCAGCAGCTTGGCGGCAGGGGCAAGGTATGGCTACACCTTC
CASSLAAGARYGYTF
>TRBD1|TRBV5-4|few|TRBJ1-6
TGTGCCAGCAGCCCGGACAGGGGGCTAGTACCCCTCCACTTT
CASSPDRGLVPLHF